This T cell receptor (beta chain) was sequenced during a study of response to subunit inactivated influenza vaccine. General study points: The study's authors posited that every seasonal influenza vaccination enlists few new T cells.

This clonotype was detected many times. Its antigen is as yet unknown. TCRdb reprocessed the RT-PCR reads via MiXCR and lists one record per CDR3 protein. This sample has fewer than 700,000 distinct CDR3 sequences; roughly 13% occur once, and the top ten carry under 15%. V was pared by 5 bases and J by 4 bases, with 7 bases of the junction left unmatched. The CDR3 extends over 15 amino acids. The origin of this receptor is a man aged 45-65 years who received an inactivated influenza vaccine. The chain has TRBV12-3 or TRBV12-4 and TRBJ2-1; 8 bases match TRBD1. The specimen comprised PBMCs from blood, sampled more than 35 days after vaccination. This CDR3 is CASSVDRGSYNEQFF. CDR3 in DNA: TGTGCCAGCAGTGTAGACAGGGGATCTTACAATGAGCAGTTCTTC.